This is a list of T cell receptor beta chains from one sample in a study of OX40 agonist ivuxolimab in advanced cancers. Here immunoSEQ multiplex PCR was the method, and the copy in TCRdb shows in-frame clones only, minus some. Of about 60,000 clones in the sample, around four fifths were seen once. Sequencing used CD4+ or CD8+ T cells sorted from blood, obtained in a trial of the OX40 agonist ivuxolimab. The source is an adult with an advanced solid tumor such as melanoma, head and neck, liver or kidney cancer. CDR3s include the opening cysteine and the closing phenylalanine or tryptophan. The D gene is left open where the match is weak. Only some rows state a clone size, as once, few, many or a class for expanded clones.

V gene	clone size	J gene	D gene	CDR3 DNA	CDR3 protein
TRBV27	.	TRBJ1-4	.	TGTGCCAGCAGTCCCAGGACTCCCCGACGGGAAAAACTGTTTTTT	CASSPRTPRREKLFF
TRBV2	.	TRBJ2-1	TRBD2	TGTGCCAGCAGGGGTAGACTAGCGGTATACAATGAGCAGTTCTTC	CASRGRLAVYNEQFF
TRBV19	.	TRBJ2-7	TRBD1	TGTGCCAGTAGTATAAGGACAGGGGCCTACGAGCAGTACTTC	CASSIRTGAYEQYF
TRBV19	.	TRBJ2-3	.	TGTGCCAGTAGTATCCGCTCTAGCACAGATACGCAGTATTTT	CASSIRSSTDTQYF
TRBV5-1	once	TRBJ2-5	TRBD2	TGCGCCAGCTTCCTCGGGCTAGCGGCAAACCAAGAGACCCAGTACTTC	CASFLGLAANQETQYF
TRBV9	.	TRBJ2-1	.	TGTGCCAGCAGCGTAGGGTGGGGCTGGAACAATGAGCAGTTCTTC	CASSVGWGWNNEQFF
TRBV5-1	few	TRBJ1-5	.	TGCGCCAGCAGCTTGGGGGGGGATCAGCCCCAGCATTTT	CASSLGGDQPQHF
TRBV6-6	.	TRBJ2-1	TRBD1	TGTGCCAGCAGCCGGGACAGGGGAGGAGAGCAGTTCTTC	CASSRDRGGEQFF
TRBV23-1	.	TRBJ1-3	.	TGCGCCAGCAGTCAAGTGCCCCTGGACAGATCGCGGCGAAACACCATATATTTT	CASSQVPLDRSRRNTIYF
TRBV9	medium-sized	TRBJ1-2	.	TGTGCCAGCAGCCCCACCGGAGGAACTGGCTACACCTTC	CASSPTGGTGYTF
TRBV21-1	.	TRBJ2-7	.	TGTGCCAGCGTCCGAGTTTGGGAGGGACCCTACGAGCAGTACTTC	CASVRVWEGPYEQYF